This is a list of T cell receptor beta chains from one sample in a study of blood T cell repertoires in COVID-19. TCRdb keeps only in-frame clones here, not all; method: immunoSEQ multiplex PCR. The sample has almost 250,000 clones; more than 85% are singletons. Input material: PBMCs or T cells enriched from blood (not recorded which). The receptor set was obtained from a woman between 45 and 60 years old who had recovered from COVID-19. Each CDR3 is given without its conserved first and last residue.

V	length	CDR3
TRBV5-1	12	ASKLTQMDYGYT
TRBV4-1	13	ASSQDSGANQPQH
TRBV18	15	ASSPGRDPARGTEAF
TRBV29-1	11	SVESQGGEKLF
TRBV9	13	ASSTPGQEFYGYT
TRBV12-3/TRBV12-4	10	ASSSDTGELF
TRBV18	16	ASSSKGGRGFYPNEQF
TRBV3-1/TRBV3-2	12	ASSQGLAGPEQF
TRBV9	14	ASSVATSGIFNEQF
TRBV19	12	ASSILTGTQPQH
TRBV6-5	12	ASSWTGEYTGYT
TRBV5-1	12	ASSKRTGNEKLF
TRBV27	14	ASSSGMDRQDQPQH
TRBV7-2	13	ASSSTGRINEKLF
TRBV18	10	ASSTGDQPQH
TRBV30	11	AWSRGDLEKLF
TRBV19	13	ASRGDRGIYNEQF
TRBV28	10	ATQTGTGYRF
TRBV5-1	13	ASSLLPGVNTEAF
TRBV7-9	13	ASSATASSGNTIY
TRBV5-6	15	ASSPGLAGSWDNEQF
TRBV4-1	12	ASSLRTSGNEQF
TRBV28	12	ASRPGTDNEKLF
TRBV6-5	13	ASSRGTSGSFELF
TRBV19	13	ASSTWARSYNEQF
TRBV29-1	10	SVDSGYYGYT
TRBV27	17	ASTPRLAGGTSSYNEQF